This TCR beta chain appears in the sequencing data of a study of patients and donors after allogeneic stem cell transplantation. This clonotype showed up just a few times. V shed 7 bases and J 2 bases; nucleotides not matched to a gene: 4. Germline CDR1 reads SQVTM; CDR2 reads ANQGSEA. This CDR3 has 12 amino acids. TCRdb re-called the RT-PCR reads with MiXCR, one entry per CDR3 protein. This table has roughly 40,000 distinct CDR3 sequences, about 31% appearing once. The material sequenced was blood, either unsorted or a sorted T cell fraction (not recorded which). The TCR was taken from a human donor who was either an allogeneic HSCT recipient or a stem cell or donor lymphocyte infusion donor (not recorded which). It is not recorded whose cells these are; they may come from a transplant donor. The J gene is TRBJ1-2, the V gene TRBV29-1; 7 bases are shared with TRBD1. The CDR3 DNA sequence: TGCAGCGGGATGGACAGGAACTATGGCTACACCTTC. Translation: CSGMDRNYGYTF.